This TCR beta chain was sequenced in a study of cytomegalovirus exposure and HLA in healthy donors. The study, taken as a whole, reports: Earlier analysis looked at TCR beta V segments, and most were productive about 90% or about 30% of the time. In a later analysis, a genetic analysis reported fewer productive-TCR N-insertions in an Asian-associated ancestry cluster than the cohort average.

The PCR contained 60 Vbeta and 13 Jbeta primers. Measured with immunoSEQ multiplex PCR; TCRdb has only the in-frame clones, and not every one. The sample includes around 110,000 clones, roughly 80% of them seen just once. With regard to this clone: Its target is unknown. The germline gene is not matched at one end of the junction; a read error may be the cause.

This CDR3 is built from 19 residues. Germline values: CDR1 MGHRA, CDR2 YSYEKL. The source material was PBMCs. This receptor was obtained from a man aged 25 to 45 in good health and CMV-seronegative. This chain connects TRBV4-1 to TRBJ2-4, with TRBD2 identical over 8 bases. CDR3 sequence (DNA): TGCGCCAGCAGCCAAGGGCCAGCGGGGGCTCAGCAGGTTGGAAACAGTCAGTACTTC. It codes for CASSQGPAGAQQVGNSQYF.